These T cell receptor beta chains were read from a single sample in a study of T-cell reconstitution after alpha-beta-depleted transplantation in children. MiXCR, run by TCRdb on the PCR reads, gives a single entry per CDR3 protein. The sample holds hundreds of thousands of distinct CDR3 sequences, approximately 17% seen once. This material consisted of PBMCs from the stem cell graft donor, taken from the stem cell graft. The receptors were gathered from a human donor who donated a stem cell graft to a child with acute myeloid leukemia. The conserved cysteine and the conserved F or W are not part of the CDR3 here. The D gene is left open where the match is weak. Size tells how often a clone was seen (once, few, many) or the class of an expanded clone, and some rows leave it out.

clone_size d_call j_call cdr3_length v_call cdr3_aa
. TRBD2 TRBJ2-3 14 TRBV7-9 ASSFLLAGGSSPQY
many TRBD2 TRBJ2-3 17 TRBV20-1 SARGFDHSTSPNTDTQY
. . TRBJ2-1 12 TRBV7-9 ASSSVRGYNEQF
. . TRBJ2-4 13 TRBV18 ASSPAVYAKNIQY
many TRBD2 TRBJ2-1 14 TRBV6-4 ASSHLSGGAYNEQF
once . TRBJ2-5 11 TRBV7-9 ASSLAWDETQY
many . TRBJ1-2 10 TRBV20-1 SALRTASAYT
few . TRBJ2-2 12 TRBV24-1 ATSYSSNTGELF
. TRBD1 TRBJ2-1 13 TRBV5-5 ASSNPGQRYNEQF
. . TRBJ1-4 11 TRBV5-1 ASSSDNNEKLF
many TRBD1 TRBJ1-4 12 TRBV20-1 SALSGTGNEKLF
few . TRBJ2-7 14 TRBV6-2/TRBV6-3 ASSYSVRGLSYEQY
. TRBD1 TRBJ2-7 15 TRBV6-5 ASSYLRVRGQGYEQY
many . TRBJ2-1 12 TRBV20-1 SAREGPSSNEQF
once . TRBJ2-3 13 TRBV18 ASSPPVGDTDTQY
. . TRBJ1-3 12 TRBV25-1 ASSARGSGNTIY
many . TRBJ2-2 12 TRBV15 ATSRGRETGELF
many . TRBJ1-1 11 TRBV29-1 SVEQREDTEAF
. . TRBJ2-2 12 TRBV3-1 ASRDQGTAGELF
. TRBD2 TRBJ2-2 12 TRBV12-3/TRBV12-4 ASSLREGTGELF
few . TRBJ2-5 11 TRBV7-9 ASSQGFGETQY
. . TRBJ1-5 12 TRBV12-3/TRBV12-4 ASSADLARQPQH
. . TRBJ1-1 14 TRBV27 ASSQNPPTVNTEAF
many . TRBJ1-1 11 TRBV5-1 ASSFGQNTEAF
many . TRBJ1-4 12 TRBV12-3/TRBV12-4 ASSLTQTNEKLF
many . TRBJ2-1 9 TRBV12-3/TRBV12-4 ASSPRGEQF